The 20 T cell receptor beta chains presented below share a single source sample, sequenced in a study of Graves' ophthalmopathy and Graves' hyperthyroidism. Amplified material comprised TCR beta CDR3 regions derived from RNA transcripts. RT-PCR was first run with HTBI primers, then multiplex PCR in a second round. One entry per CDR3 protein, called by TCRdb with MiXCR from the multiplex PCR reads. The sample contains 600,000 to 700,000 distinct CDR3 sequences, approximately 39% of which appear only once. Sequencing was performed on peripheral blood. The receptor set was obtained from an adult man with Graves' ophthalmopathy.

This clonotype was counted many times. The rearrangement links TRBV15 to TRBJ1-2; TRBD1 matches 11 bases. This CDR3 has 17 residues. With V trimmed by 3 bases and J by 5 bases, 11 bases remained unmatched. Looked up from germline, CDR1 is LNHNV and CDR2 is YYDKDF (reference sequence). The CDR3 nucleotides read TGTGCCACCAGCAGTGCACCGCCGGGACAGGGGGTGTATGGCTACACCTTC. Translated, it gives CATSSAPPGQGVYGYTF.

This clonotype was seen ten or more times. The V gene is TRBV12-3 or TRBV12-4, the J gene TRBJ1-4, with D tentatively TRBD1 (5 bases). CDR3 length: 16 residues. Deletions cut 5 bases from V and 8 bases from J, with 21 bases between. The CDR3 nucleotides read TGTGCCAGCAGTCCCTCGGGACGCCCATCGTACGAAAAACTGTTTTTT. Translated, it gives CASSPSGRPSYEKLFF.

The genes are TRBV2 and TRBJ1-4; 7 positions match TRBD1. After removal of 4 bases from V and 0 bases from J, the junction contained 5 bases not matched to a gene. CDR3 length: 16 residues. Germline lookup yields CDR1 SNHLY and CDR2 FYNNEI. CDR3 sequence (DNA): TGTGCCAGCAGTGGGACAGGACCTGCAACTAATGAAAAACTGTTTTTT. This sequence encodes CASSGTGPATNEKLFF.

In regard to this clonotype: This may come from a read error, since a much larger clone is one base off. J is TRBJ2-5 and V is TRBV12-3 or TRBV12-4; the D gene is possibly TRBD1 (6 bases). The CDR3 has 15 residues. This CDR3 is CASTKTEFQAGAQDF. The CDR3 coding sequence is TGTGCCAGCACCAAAACGGAATTCCAAGCAGGGGCCCAGGACTTC.

V and J are TRBV7-6 and TRBJ2-2, with 8 nucleotides matching TRBD1. Germline V gene data show CDR1 as SGHVS and CDR2 as FNYEAQ. V lost 1 base, J lost 4 bases, and 14 bases stayed unmatched. The CDR3 is 19 amino acids. The CDR3 coding sequence is TGTGCCAGCAGCTTAGGGGGTCTGGAGACAGGGGTCGGCACCGGGGAGCTGTTTTTT. Translation: CASSLGGLETGVGTGELFF. Based on the CDR3 plus reference TRBV7-6 and TRBJ2-2, the full variable domain is GAGVSQSPRYKVTKRGQDVALRCDPISGHVSLYWYRQALGQGPEFLTYFNYEAQQDKSGLPNDRFSAERPEGSISTLTIQRTEQRDSAMYRCASSLGGLETGVGTGELFFGEGSRLTVL.

With regard to this clonotype: This could be a read error, since a much larger clone is one nucleotide away. V and J are TRBV20-1 and TRBJ1-1, with 7 bases aligning to TRBD1. The CDR3 covers 15 residues. V lost 3 bases and J lost 4; bases outside the gene matches: 11. Looked up from germline, CDR1 is DFQATT and CDR2 is SNEGSKA (reference sequence). CDR3 coding DNA: TGCAGTGCTAGCCCAATGACAGGGCTGAGCACTGAAGCTTTCTTT. It is translated as CSASPMTGLSTEAFF.

V usage is TRBV4-3 and J usage is TRBJ1-1, with D maybe TRBD1 (5 bases). The CDR3 runs to 15 residues. Trimming cost V 3 bases and J 0 bases, with 11 bases left between them. The V gene's germline CDR1 is LGHNA and CDR2 YSLEER. In nucleotides, the CDR3 is TGCGCCAGCAGCCAGCCCGGGACGGTGAACACTGAAGCTTTCTTT. Its translation: CASSQPGTVNTEAFF.

CDR3 nucleotide sequence: TGCAGCGTTGATGCAAGCGGGGGTAATCAGCCCCAGCATTTT. This encodes CSVDASGGNQPQHF. This sequence joins TRBV29-1 and TRBJ1-5; a possible D gene is TRBD1 (5 bases). V was cut by 3 bases and J by 4 bases, with 13 bases left in between. This CDR3 spans 14 amino acids. Germline values: CDR1 SQVTM, CDR2 ANQGSEA. Filled out from reference TRBV29-1 and TRBJ1-5, the complete variable domain reads SAVISQKPSRDICQRGTSLTIQCQVDSQVTMMFWYRQQPGQSLTLIATANQGSEATYESGFVIDKFPISRPNLTFSTLTVSNMSPEDSSIYLCSVDASGGNQPQHFGDGTRLSIL.

The rearrangement joins TRBV11-2 to TRBJ2-5, with TRBD2 matching 7 bases. CDR1 SGHAT and CDR2 FQNNGV come from the germline V gene. This CDR3 has 15 amino acids. Trimming cost V 5 bases and J 5 bases; bases outside gene matches: 11. CDR3 nucleotides: TGTGCCAGCAGCCCAAGCGGGGTACCGACGGAGACCCAGTACTTC. Its protein product is CASSPSGVPTETQYF.

Of note for this clonotype: This clone may be a read error of a much larger clone one base away. This chain joins TRBV12-3 or TRBV12-4 and TRBJ1-3; no reliable D call. The CDR3 is 11 residues long. Deletions cut 5 bases from V and 8 bases from J, with 7 bases between. CDR3 protein: CASSILDTIYF. In DNA form, the CDR3 reads TGTGCCAGCAGTATACTGGACACCATATATTTT.

J is TRBJ1-4 and V is TRBV7-6, with 11 bases aligning to TRBD1. The CDR3 consists of 16 residues. The germline V gene has CDR1 SGHVS and CDR2 FNYEAQ. V lost 4 bases and J lost 8; bases outside the gene matches: 9. Here the CDR3 reads CASSYARDRGSEKLFF. The CDR3 coding sequence is TGTGCCAGCAGCTACGCTCGGGACAGGGGGTCCGAAAAACTGTTTTTT. Variable domain in full (rest from reference TRBV7-6 and TRBJ1-4): GAGVSQSPRYKVTKRGQDVALRCDPISGHVSLYWYRQALGQGPEFLTYFNYEAQQDKSGLPNDRFSAERPEGSISTLTIQRTEQRDSAMYRCASSYARDRGSEKLFFGSGTQLSVL.

This clonotype was recorded many times. The genes are TRBV19 and TRBJ1-5; no reliable D call. Germline V gene lookup returns CDR1 LNHDA and CDR2 SQIVND (reference sequence). V was shortened by 6 bases and J by 1 base, with 10 bases between the two germline ends. This CDR3 is built from 14 residues. In DNA form, the CDR3 reads TGTGCCAGTAGCTTGTTAGACAGCAATCAGCCCCAGCATTTT. Translation: CASSLLDSNQPQHF.

In nucleotides, the CDR3 is TGCGCCAGCAGCCCTTGGCGACTAGCGGGGAAGCAACATCAAGAGACCCAGTACTTC. Its protein product is CASSPWRLAGKQHQETQYF. The chain combines TRBV4-1 with TRBJ2-5, with 11 bases fitting TRBD2. The length of the CDR3 is 19 residues. CDR1 MGHRA and CDR2 YSYEKL come from the germline V gene. With 4 bases clipped from V and 2 bases from J, the junction kept 15 bases outside the gene matches.

The sample holds many counts of this clonotype. V is TRBV7-8 and J is TRBJ1-3; D possibly corresponds to TRBD1 (5 bases). The CDR3 is 14 residues long. CDR1 is SGHVS and CDR2 is FQNEAQ in the germline V gene. V shed 4 bases and J shed 2 bases, with 9 bases lying between them. CDR3 bases: TGTGCCAGCAGCTGGGGCAGGGCTGGAAACACCATATATTTT. Amino acids: CASSWGRAGNTIYF.

In its sample, this clonotype was seen a few times. This chain uses TRBV20-1 with TRBJ2-7; 13 bases match TRBD2. Germline V gene sequence: CDR1 DFQATT, CDR2 SNEGSKA (reference sequence). Losses at the gene ends were 4 bases for V and 7 bases for J; bases not matched to a gene: 7. CDR3 length equals 14 residues. The CDR3, as DNA: TGCAGTGCTACCCCCCCGGGACTAGCGGGAGAGCAGTACTTC. Translated: CSATPPGLAGEQYF.

The table lists this clonotype with many counts. CDR3 in amino acids: CASSLGTRASLIYGYTF. CDR3 nucleotide sequence: TGTGCCAGCAGCTTAGGAACACGGGCCAGCCTAATCTATGGCTACACCTTC. The chain employs TRBV5-8 and TRBJ1-2; D not resolved. This CDR3 comprises 17 residues. V was shortened by 2 bases and J by 4 bases, with 21 bases between the two germline ends. Germline loops: CDR1 SGHTS, CDR2 YDEGEE. Drawing the rest from reference TRBV5-8 and TRBJ1-2, the complete variable domain is EAGVTQSPTHLIKTRGQQATLRCSPISGHTSVYWYQQALGLGLQFLLWYDEGEERNRGNFPPRFSGRQFPNYSSELNVNALELEDSALYLCASSLGTRASLIYGYTFGSGTRLTVV.

The table lists this clonotype with many counts. The rearrangement joins TRBV7-6 to TRBJ1-1, with TRBD1 as a possible D gene (6 bases). Germline V gives CDR1 SGHVS, CDR2 FNYEAQ. CDR3 length: 18 residues. Trimming took 1 base from V and 1 from J, leaving 19 bases between them. CDR3 amino acids: CASSLVGGSLSRNTEAFF. The CDR3 DNA sequence: TGTGCCAGCAGCTTAGTAGGGGGGTCCCTGAGCCGGAACACTGAAGCTTTCTTT.

With regard to this clonotype: Possible read error: a much larger clone is one base away. The V and J genes are TRBV14 and TRBJ2-7; a weak D match, TRBD2 (7 bases). CDR3 length equals 17 residues. Trimming cost V 3 bases and J 3 bases, with 21 bases left between them. Germline CDR1 SGHDN, CDR2 FVKESK. This CDR3 is CASSHVGGLAESYEQYF. As DNA, the CDR3 is TGTGCCAGCAGCCACGTCGGGGGGCTAGCGGAAAGCTACGAGCAGTACTTC.

The chain carries TRBV12-3 or TRBV12-4 and TRBJ2-7; possible D gene TRBD1, 6 bases. The J call may be in error: the DNA end matches TRBJ2-1 better. The CDR3 contains 14 residues. CDR3 in amino acids: CASRGASSYNEQFF. The CDR3 DNA reads as TGTGCCAGCAGGGGGGCCAGCTCCTACAATGAGCAGTTCTTC.

This clonotype was found a few times. This chain uses TRBV5-1 with TRBJ2-2; 8 nucleotides align to TRBD1. CDR1 and CDR2 from the germline V gene are SGHRS and YFSETQ. The junction had 6 bases not matched to a gene; V was cut back by 4 bases and J by 1 base. This CDR3 spans 16 amino acids. This CDR3 reads CASSPWTGKNTGELFF. CDR3 nucleotide sequence: TGCGCCAGCAGCCCCTGGACAGGGAAGAACACCGGGGAGCTGTTTTTT.